The clone carrying this T cell receptor (beta chain) has only a few counts. What it recognizes is unknown. With 5 bases clipped from V and 1 base from J, the junction kept 5 bases outside the gene matches. CDR3 length: 15 residues. Peripheral blood genomic DNA, not sorted cells or RNA, was the template. The sample is drawn from a study of T cell repertoires in aging, cancer and after chemotherapy. Turning to the study itself: Six age groups, ranging from 30 or younger to 70 or older, included the donors. Repeat sampling of healthy donors over several months to years showed clear clonal overlap.

A mixed TRB-A/B primer pool amplified rearranged TRB by multiplex touch-down PCR. TCRdb re-called the multiplex PCR reads through MiXCR, storing one row per CDR3 protein. The sample consists of approximately 13,000 distinct CDR3 sequences, around 20% of them appearing once. General study results and limits: In each cancer cohort, median generation probability increased across chemotherapy, suggesting thymic output rebounded. Loss of evenness, beyond lost richness, contributed to age-related TCR diversity decline in cancer patients.

The sequenced material came from blood. This chain uses TRBV12-3 or TRBV12-4 with TRBJ2-5; 9 nucleotides line up with TRBD1. The sequence derives from a human donor in good health. CDR3 sequence (DNA): TGTGCCAGCAGTCCGGGACAGGGTGGCCAAGAGACCCAGTACTTC. It codes for CASSPGQGGQETQYF.